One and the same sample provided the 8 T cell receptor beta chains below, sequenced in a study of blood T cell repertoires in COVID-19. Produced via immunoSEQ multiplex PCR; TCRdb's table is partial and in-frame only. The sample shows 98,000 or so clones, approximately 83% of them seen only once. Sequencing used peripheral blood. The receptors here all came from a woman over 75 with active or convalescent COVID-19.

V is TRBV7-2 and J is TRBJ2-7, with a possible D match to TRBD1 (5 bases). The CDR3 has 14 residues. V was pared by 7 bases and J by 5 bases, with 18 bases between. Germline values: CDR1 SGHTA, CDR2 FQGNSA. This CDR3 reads CASNSGRATHEQYF. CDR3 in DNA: TGTGCCAGCAACTCGGGCAGGGCGACTCACGAGCAGTACTTC.

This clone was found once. The CDR3 reads CASTLSQGSNQPQHF. In nucleotides, the CDR3 is TGTGCCAGCACTCTCTCACAGGGCTCCAATCAGCCCCAGCATTTT. V and J are TRBV6-5 and TRBJ1-5; tentative D call: TRBD1 (6 bases). The CDR3 has 15 amino acids. Trimming took 7 bases from V and 3 from J, leaving 16 bases between them. Germline loops: CDR1 MNHEY, CDR2 SVGAGI.

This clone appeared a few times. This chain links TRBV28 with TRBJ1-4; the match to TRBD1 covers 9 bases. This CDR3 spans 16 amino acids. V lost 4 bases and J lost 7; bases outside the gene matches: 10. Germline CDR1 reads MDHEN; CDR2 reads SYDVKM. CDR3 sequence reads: CASSSTSGTGREKLFF. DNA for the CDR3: TGTGCCAGCAGTTCAACCTCCGGGACAGGGCGTGAAAAACTGTTTTTT.

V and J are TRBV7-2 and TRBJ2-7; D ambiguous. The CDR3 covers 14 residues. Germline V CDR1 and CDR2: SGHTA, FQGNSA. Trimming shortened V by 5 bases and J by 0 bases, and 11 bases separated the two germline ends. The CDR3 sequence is CASSPLGTSYEQYF. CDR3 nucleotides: TGTGCCAGCAGCCCCCTGGGCACCTCCTACGAGCAGTACTTC.

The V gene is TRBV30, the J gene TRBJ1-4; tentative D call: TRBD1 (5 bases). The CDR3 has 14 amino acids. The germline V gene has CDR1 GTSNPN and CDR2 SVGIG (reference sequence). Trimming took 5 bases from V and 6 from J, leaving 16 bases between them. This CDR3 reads CAWGQGLGDEKLFF. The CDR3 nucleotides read TGTGCCTGGGGGCAGGGTTTAGGGGATGAAAAACTGTTTTTT.

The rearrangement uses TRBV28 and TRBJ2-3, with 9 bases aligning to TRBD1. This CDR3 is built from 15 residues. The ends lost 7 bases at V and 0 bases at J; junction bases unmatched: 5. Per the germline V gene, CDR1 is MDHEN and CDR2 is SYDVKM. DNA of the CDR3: TGTGCCAGCAATGAACAGGGGGCGAGCACAGATACGCAGTATTTT. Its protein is CASNEQGASTDTQYF.

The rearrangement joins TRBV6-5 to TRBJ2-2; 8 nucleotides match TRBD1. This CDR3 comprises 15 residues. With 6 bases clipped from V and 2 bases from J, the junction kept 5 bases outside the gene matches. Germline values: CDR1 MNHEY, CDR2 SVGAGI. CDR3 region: CASRRQGPNTGELFF. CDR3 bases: TGTGCCAGCAGGAGACAGGGGCCCAACACCGGGGAGCTGTTTTTT.

The CDR3 nucleotides are TGTGCCAGCAGTCCCAGGGGGCGCCCCTACGAGCAGTACTTC. Residues: CASSPRGRPYEQYF. The chain joins TRBV14 to TRBJ2-7; 8 bases match TRBD1. The trim removed 6 bases at V and 2 bases at J, leaving 6 bases unmatched. Germline V gene sequence: CDR1 SGHDN, CDR2 FVKESK. The CDR3 length is 14 residues.